This TCR beta chain was recorded in a study of vaccination and CD4 T cells after COVID-19. As for this clonotype: What it binds is not known.

CD4+ T cells that had been cultured provided DNA sequenced with the Oncomine TCR Beta short-read assay. TCRdb itself ran the PCR reads through MiXCR, one entry per CDR3 protein. The table has roughly 14,000 distinct CDR3 sequences, around 38% seen once; the top ten hold 20% to 25%. Treatment defined: approximately nine-day PBMC culture with coronavirus spike peptide pools or control peptides (ViraFEST assay). This CDR3 is built from 12 residues. The V end was cut by 3 bases, the J end by 10 bases, with 10 bases between. Germline V gives CDR1 MNHEY, CDR2 SVGAGI. The specimen was cultured CD4+ T cells from blood. The receptor was isolated from a human donor with COVID-19. The genes are TRBV6-5 and TRBJ2-1, with D perhaps TRBD2 (6 bases). CDR3 DNA: TGTGCCAGCAGTTATGCGGGGAAGGAGCAGTTCTTC. Translating it yields CASSYAGKEQFF.